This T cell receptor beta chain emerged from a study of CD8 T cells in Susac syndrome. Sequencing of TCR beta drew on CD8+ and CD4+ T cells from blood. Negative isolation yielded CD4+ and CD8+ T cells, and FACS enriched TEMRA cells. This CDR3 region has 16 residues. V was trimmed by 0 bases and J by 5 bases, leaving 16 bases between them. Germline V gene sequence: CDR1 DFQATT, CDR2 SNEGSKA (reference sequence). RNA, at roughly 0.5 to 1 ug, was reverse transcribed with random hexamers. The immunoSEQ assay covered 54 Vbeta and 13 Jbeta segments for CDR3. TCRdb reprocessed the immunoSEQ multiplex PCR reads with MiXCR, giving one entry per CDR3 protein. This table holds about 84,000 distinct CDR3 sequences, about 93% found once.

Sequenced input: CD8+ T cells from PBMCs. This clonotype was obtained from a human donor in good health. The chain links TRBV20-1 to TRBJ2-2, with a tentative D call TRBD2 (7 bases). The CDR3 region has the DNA TGCAGTGCTAGAGATTGGGAGGGGGGGCAAACCGGGGAGCTGTTTTTT. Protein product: CSARDWEGGQTGELFF.